This T cell receptor beta chain derives from a study of T cells in Graves' hyperthyroidism and ophthalmopathy (dated by TCRdb to between 2018 and 2021). About the full investigation: Peripheral blood samples were taken at the time of initial diagnosis, prior to any treatment. To identify distinguishing TCR V-J signatures, a discovery cohort of some 99 patients was used, comprising 43 with Graves' ophthalmopathy and some 60 with stable Graves' hyperthyroidism. Prospective prediction of ophthalmopathy was tested in an independent validation cohort consisting of some 18 hyperthyroidism patients and over 15 patients who later progressed to ophthalmopathy. The 100 discovery patients were divided at random into training and test sets in a 7:3 ratio. Thyroid tissue and blood T-cell repertoires from several Graves' hyperthyroidism patients were also compared in the study. Once sampling was done, hyperthyroidism patients were given methimazole at a starting dose of 30 mg daily, whereas ophthalmopathy patients were given high-dose intravenous methylprednisolone. TCR Vbeta CDR3 sequencing of some 140 peripheral blood samples (over 40 ophthalmopathy, 75 or so hyperthyroidism and approximately 17 progressor patients) is reported in the paper.

Broader findings and caveats from the paper: In cross-validation, a model built on a 13 V-J signature told ophthalmopathy apart from stable hyperthyroidism with roughly 87% sensitivity and about 81% specificity, and in testing the same model reached 80%/75%. No statistical method was used to fix the sample size in advance, and group allocation was not hidden from the investigators. Most expanded thyroid clonotypes (frequency above 0.001) were also detected in blood, a finding suggesting that blood repertoires may reflect thyroid immune responses. In validation, the model predicted progression to ophthalmopathy with 55% to 71% sensitivity and roughly 72% specificity, a median of around six months before onset.

A patient counted as having stable Graves' hyperthyroidism if no progression to ophthalmopathy occurred over 18 months of follow-up. Hyperthyroidism patients were newly diagnosed, with disease duration under 2 months, and aged 18 to 65 years. The study excluded patients with uncontrolled infections, other autoimmune diseases, pregnancy or lactation. Clinical symptoms, serum thyroxine and TRAb, thyroid ultrasound, and orbital computed tomography formed the basis for the diagnoses. PBMCs were isolated from about 10 ml of fresh peripheral blood by Ficoll-Paque density gradient centrifugation. Total RNA was extracted using Trizol reagent, and RNA quality was assessed on an Agilent 2100 Bioanalyzer. This clonotype has ten or more counts. The antigen this receptor binds is unknown. No per-base quality is available; no much larger clone lies one base away. TCR beta CDR3 regions were amplified from RNA transcripts. The TCR CDR3 was subjected to a first round of RT-PCR using the HTBI primer set and the Qiagen OneStep RT-PCR kit. A second multiplex PCR round built the libraries, followed by size selection and purification. The libraries were sequenced on an Illumina HiSeq2000 using paired-end 100 bp reads. Processing in the source paper ran as follows. SOAPnuke was used to process the raw data, with reads discarded if the reads contained adapters or uncalled bases, had a mean Phred below 15, or lacked an exact constant-primer or identifier match. COPE v1.2.5 was used to merge the high-quality paired reads, and each unique nucleotide sequence was defined as a clonotype. Clonotypes were aligned to IMGT TRBV, TRBD and TRBJ reference segments using MiTCR v1.1. The analysis included only V-J combinations with a frequency above 0.0001, which together covered approximately 99% of the repertoires. The TCS score was defined as F50 (clonal expansion) divided by E x V (chaos), with BLOSUM62-based TCRdist calculated between CDR3 peptides within each V-J. Welch's t-statistics and random forest reduced around 520 V-J features to about 13, which were used in a naive Bayes classifier (R e1071). TCRdb ran its own pipeline on the public reads, namely fastp trimming at Q25 and MiXCR clone calling, and kept in-frame beta chains. Every distinct CDR3 protein forms one entry, paired with its most common genes and DNA. TCRdb's processing, not the study's, gives the V and J calls here. A total of 700,000 or so distinct CDR3 sequences appear in this sample, roughly 17% of them only once. The leading ten clones occupy 8.4% of the sample.

The germline V end is reduced by 4 bases and the J end by 3 bases; junction bases left unmatched: 6. The germline V gene gives CDR1 as MDHEN and CDR2 as SYDVKM. From the cysteine up to the phenylalanine, the CDR3 has a length of 15 residues. Only the CDR3 DNA is retained, 45 bases long and in frame from the first base. The chain couples TRBV28 to TRBJ1-2, with 9 central nucleotides matching TRBD1. The sequencing input was blood. The sequence came from a man aged 18 to 29 with Graves' hyperthyroidism. The CDR3 loop reads CASSSPRQGDYGYTF. The DNA sequence is given as TGTGCCAGCAGTTCCCCCAGACAGGGGGACTATGGCTACACCTTC.